This T cell receptor beta chain is from a study of CD8 T cells in Susac syndrome (dated 2019 in TCRdb). Looking at the study overall: Whether CD8+ T cell activation and differentiation in Susac syndrome was antigen driven was tested using repertoire sequencing.

Results and caveats for the whole study, not just this receptor: The TCR sequencing and HLA analysis was acknowledged to have included a relatively small number of individuals.

The CDR3 numbers 15 residues from cysteine through phenylalanine. The sequence is cut down to CDR3 DNA, 45 bases in frame from base 1. According to the germline V gene (reference sequence), CDR1 reads DFQATT and CDR2 reads SNEGSKA. The V and J ends are trimmed by 2 bases and 3 bases, leaving 14 bases between them. This clonotype was seen once. The clone's antigen remains unknown. No much larger clone exists at a distance of one base, and base qualities are not known. Support from one read is weak. RNA was extracted using the RNeasy kit, and roughly 0.5 to 1 ug of the RNA was reverse transcribed with random hexamers. The immunoSEQ multiplex PCR assay, covering 54 Vbeta and 13 Jbeta segments, was used to amplify TCR beta CDR3 regions. PCR amplification bias was corrected by using a synthetic template baseline for primer optimization and computational correction. As for the authors' bioinformatics: Only productive sequences were kept, with reads annotated to V, D and J genes according to IMGT and analyzed in immunoSEQ Analyzer. Clonality was computed as one minus Shannon entropy normalized by log2 of the number of productive unique sequences. For each patient and control, public and private clones were evaluated among the 100 most prevalent clones. Clones were defined as Susac-specific when absent from the healthy and MS cohorts, from roughly 1,000 published viral clones and from other ImmuneACCESS disease sequences. TCRdb passed the public sequencing reads through fastp at Q25 and MiXCR, retaining productive beta sequences. Every entry covers one CDR3 protein and lists the most common genes and DNA from its rows. It is TCRdb's table, rather than the study itself, that gives the V and J calls and clone size. The sample contains approximately 200,000 distinct CDR3 sequences, more than 90% of them found a single time. Clones ranked in the top ten supply around 0.085% of the sample.

Peripheral blood CD8+ and CD4+ T cells from healthy donors, Susac syndrome patients and multiple sclerosis patients were profiled using high-throughput TCR beta sequencing. Treatment-naive patients with stable or active relapsing-remitting disease fulfilling revised McDonald criteria were used as multiple sclerosis controls. Bulk CD8+ and CD4+ T cells were purified by magnetic negative isolation, while CD8+ TEMRA cells were enriched using FACS. Blood was collected in EDTA tubes and processed within 24 hours, with PBMCs isolated through density gradient centrifugation. PBMCs intended for TCR sequencing were cryopreserved in liquid nitrogen and thawed later in a water bath at 37 degrees C. Purity of sorted or isolated CD4+, CD8+ and CD8+ TEMRA cells was at least 90%.

The rearrangement joined TRBV20-1 to TRBJ1-5; the D gene remains uncertain. This clonotype was sampled from a human donor with multiple sclerosis. The sequencing input was CD4+ T cells from PBMCs. The DNA is as follows: TGCAGTGCTAGACCCCCCGGGAGCCTCAATCAGCCCCAGCATTTT. This encodes CSARPPGSLNQPQHF.